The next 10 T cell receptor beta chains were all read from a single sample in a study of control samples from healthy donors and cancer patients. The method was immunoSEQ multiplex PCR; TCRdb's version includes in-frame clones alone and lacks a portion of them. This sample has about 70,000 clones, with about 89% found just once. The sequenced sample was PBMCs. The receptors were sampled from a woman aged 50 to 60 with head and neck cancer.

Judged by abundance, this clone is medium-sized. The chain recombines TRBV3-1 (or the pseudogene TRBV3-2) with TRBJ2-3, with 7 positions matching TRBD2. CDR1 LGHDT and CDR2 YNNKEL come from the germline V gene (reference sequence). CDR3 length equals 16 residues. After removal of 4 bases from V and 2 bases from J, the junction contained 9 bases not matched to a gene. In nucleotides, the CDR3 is TGTGCCAGCAGCCCTCCTGAGCGGGGTAACACAGATACGCAGTATTTT. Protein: CASSPPERGNTDTQYF.

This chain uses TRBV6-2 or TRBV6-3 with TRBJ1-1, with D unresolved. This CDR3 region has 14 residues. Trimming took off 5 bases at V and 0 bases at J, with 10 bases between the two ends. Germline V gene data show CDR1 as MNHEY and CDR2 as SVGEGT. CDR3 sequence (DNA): TGTGCCAGCAGTCCCAAGAGCATGAACACTGAAGCTTTCTTT. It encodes CASSPKSMNTEAFF.

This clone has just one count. In DNA form, the CDR3 reads TGCGCCAGCAGCCAAGTACACACGAGCTCTGGAAACACCATATATTTT. Its translation: CASSQVHTSSGNTIYF. The chain couples TRBV4-1 to TRBJ1-3; D remains unclear. V lost 1 base, J lost 0 bases, and 10 bases lay in between. Germline V gives CDR1 MGHRA, CDR2 YSYEKL. The CDR3 spans 16 residues.

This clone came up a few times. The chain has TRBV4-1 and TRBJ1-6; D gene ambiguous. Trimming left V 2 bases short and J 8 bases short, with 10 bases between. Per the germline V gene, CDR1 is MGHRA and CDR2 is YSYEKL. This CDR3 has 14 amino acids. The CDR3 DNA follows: TGCGCCAGCAGCCAAACTTCGGTGGATTCACCCCTCCACTTT. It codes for CASSQTSVDSPLHF.

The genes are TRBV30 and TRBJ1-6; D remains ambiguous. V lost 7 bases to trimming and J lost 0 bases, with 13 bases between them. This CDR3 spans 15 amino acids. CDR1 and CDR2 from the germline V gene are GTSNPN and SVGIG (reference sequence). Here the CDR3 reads CASKEGSSYNSPLHF. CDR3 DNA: TGTGCCTCCAAGGAGGGCAGCTCCTATAATTCACCCCTCCACTTT.

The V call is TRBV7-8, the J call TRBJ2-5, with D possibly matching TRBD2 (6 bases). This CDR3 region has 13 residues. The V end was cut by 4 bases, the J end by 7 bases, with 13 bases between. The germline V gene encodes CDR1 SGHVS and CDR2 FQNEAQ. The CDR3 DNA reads TGTGCCAGCAGCTCCGGGGGTACGGGGACCCAGTACTTC. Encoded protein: CASSSGGTGTQYF. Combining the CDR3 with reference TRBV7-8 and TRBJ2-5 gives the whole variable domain GAGVSQSPRYKVAKRGQDVALRCDPISGHVSLFWYQQALGQGPEFLTYFQNEAQLDKSGLPSDRFFAERPEGSVSTLKIQRTQQEDSAVYLCASSSGGTGTQYFGPGTRLLVL.

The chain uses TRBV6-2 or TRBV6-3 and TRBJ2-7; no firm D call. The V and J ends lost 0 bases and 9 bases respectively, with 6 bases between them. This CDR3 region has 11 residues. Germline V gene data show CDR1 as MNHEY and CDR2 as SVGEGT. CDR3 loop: CASSYSRRQYF. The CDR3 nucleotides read TGTGCCAGCAGTTACTCGAGGAGGCAGTACTTC.

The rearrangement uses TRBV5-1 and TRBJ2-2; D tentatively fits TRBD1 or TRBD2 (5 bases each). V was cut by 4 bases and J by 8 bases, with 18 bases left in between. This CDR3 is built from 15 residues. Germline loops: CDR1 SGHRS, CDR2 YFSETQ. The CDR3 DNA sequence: TGCGCCAGCAGCCGCATTGGGACGATCGAGGGGGAGCTGTTTTTT. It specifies CASSRIGTIEGELFF.

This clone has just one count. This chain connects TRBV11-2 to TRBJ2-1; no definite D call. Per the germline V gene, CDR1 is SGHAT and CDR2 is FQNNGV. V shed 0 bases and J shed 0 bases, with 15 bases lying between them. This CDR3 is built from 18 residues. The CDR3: CASSLDGRVLVSYNEQFF. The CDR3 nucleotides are TGTGCCAGCAGCTTAGACGGTAGGGTTTTAGTCTCCTACAATGAGCAGTTCTTC. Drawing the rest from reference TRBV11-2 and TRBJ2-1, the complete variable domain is EAGVAQSPRYKIIEKRQSVAFWCNPISGHATLYWYQQILGQGPKLLIQFQNNGVVDDSQLPKDRFSAERLKGVDSTLKIQPAKLEDSAVYLCASSLDGRVLVSYNEQFFGPGTRLTVL.

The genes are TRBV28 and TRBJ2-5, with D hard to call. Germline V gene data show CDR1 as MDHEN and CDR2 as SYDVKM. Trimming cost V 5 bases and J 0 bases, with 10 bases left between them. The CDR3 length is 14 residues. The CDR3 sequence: CASSGDAYQETQYF. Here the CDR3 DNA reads TGTGCCAGCAGTGGGGATGCGTACCAAGAGACCCAGTACTTC.